The 27 T cell receptor beta chains reported below all come from one sample, sequenced in a study of blood T cells in healthy people across ages (dated by TCRdb to between 2015 and 2016). Receptor libraries were prepared by 5' RACE. TCRdb records Illumina HiSeq 2500 as the sequencer. A second PCR of about 6 to 11 cycles was performed with a sample-barcoded 5' primer and a J-beta primer mix. The public reads were reanalyzed by TCRdb: fastp trimming at Q25, MiXCR alignment, in-frame beta chains only. Duplicate CDR3 protein sequences are folded into a single record with the most common DNA and genes. The sample contains around 1,000,000 distinct CDR3 sequences, around 25% of them found a single time. Together, the top ten hold around 0.75% of the sample. These data also formed part of another study, on T cells of mothers and their children.

The sequencing input was blood. The receptors were gathered from a girl aged 2-10 years in good health.

This clonotype has a handful of counts. The junction shows a germline mismatch at one end, possibly a read error. V usage is TRBV25-1 and J usage is TRBJ2-5, with D possibly being TRBD1 or TRBD2 (5 bases each). This CDR3 region has 14 residues. Germline-derived CDR1 and CDR2 are MGHDK and SYGVNS. The CDR3 region has the DNA TGTGCCGGCAGTGAATCGGGACGGCAAGAGACCCAGTACTTC. Translated, it gives CAGSESGRQETQYF.

This clonotype was found a few times. At one of its ends the junction is not consistent with the germline gene, which may arise from a read error. This sequence joins TRBV24-1 and TRBJ2-5, with 8 positions matching TRBD2. The CDR3 sequence is 13 residues long. Germline CDR1 is KGHDR and CDR2 is SFDVKD. For the CDR3, the DNA is TGTGCCACCAGTGACCCCCATGCTAGCGGGTTACTCTTC. Protein product: CATSDPHASGLLF.

This clonotype showed up just a few times. The chain joins TRBV6-6 to TRBJ1-6; D gene ambiguous. Germline-derived CDR1 and CDR2 are MNHNY and SVGAGI (reference sequence). The CDR3 runs to 15 residues. Trimming cost V 5 bases and J 6 bases, with 14 bases left between them. CDR3 bases: TGTGCCAGCAGTAACTTAAACCTTTCTAATTCACCCCTCCACTTT. Translation gives CASSNLNLSNSPLHF.

This chain joins TRBV5-1 and TRBJ2-3; 14 bases are shared with TRBD2. CDR1 is SGHRS, CDR2 YFSETQ, per germline. CDR3 length equals 18 residues. J lost 3 bases, V lost 4 bases, and 10 bases had no gene match. Written as DNA, the CDR3 is TGCGCCAGCAGCCCGTGGACTAGCGGGAGGTCGGGAACAGATACGCAGTATTTT. Residues: CASSPWTSGRSGTDTQYF. Supplemented by reference TRBV5-1 and TRBJ2-3, the full variable domain reads KAGVTQTPRYLIKTRGQQVTLSCSPISGHRSVSWYQQTPGQGLQFLFEYFSETQRNKGNFPGRFSGRQFSNSRSEMNVSTLELGDSALYLCASSPWTSGRSGTDTQYFGPGTRLTVL.

This chain connects TRBV24-1 to TRBJ1-6; tentatively, D is TRBD1 (5 bases). In germline, CDR1 is KGHDR, CDR2 SFDVKD. Trimming pared 9 bases from V and 7 bases from J, leaving 15 bases between. The CDR3 spans 14 residues. The CDR3 here is CATSAGHPNSPLHF. The CDR3, as DNA: TGTGCCACCTCCGCTGGACATCCAAATTCACCCCTCCACTTT.

The V and J genes are TRBV7-3 and TRBJ2-7; D is possibly TRBD2 (6 bases). The germline V and J ends were trimmed by 2 bases and 3 bases, with 20 bases remaining between them. CDR1 SGHTA and CDR2 FQGTGA come from the germline V gene. CDR3 length: 17 amino acids. CDR3 nucleotides: TGTGCCAGCAGCTTAGGGCCCCCCGGGACCGGGGGCTACGAGCAGTACTTC. Its protein is CASSLGPPGTGGYEQYF.

J is TRBJ2-6 and V is TRBV7-3; 8 bases are a match to TRBD2. The V and J ends lost 6 bases and 2 bases, in that order; junction bases with no gene match: 6. Per germline, CDR1 SGHTA and CDR2 FQGTGA. The CDR3 loop spans 16 amino acids. CDR3 in DNA: TGTGCCAGCAGATCCGGGGGGGATCCTGGGGCCAACGTCCTGACTTTC. This encodes CASRSGGDPGANVLTF.

There are a few counts of this clonotype. The chain is built from TRBV28 and TRBJ2-2, with D unresolved. This CDR3 has 13 residues. V lost 2 bases and J 6 bases, leaving 7 bases between the germline ends. CDR1 is MDHEN, CDR2 SYDVKM, per germline. This CDR3 is CASSLPLAGELFF. CDR3 nucleotide sequence: TGTGCCAGCAGTTTACCCTTAGCCGGGGAGCTGTTTTTT. The full variable domain, its missing parts supplied by reference TRBV28 and TRBJ2-2, is DVKVTQSSRYLVKRTGEKVFLECVQDMDHENMFWYRQDPGLGLRLIYFSYDVKMKEKGDIPEGYSVSREKKERFSLILESASTNQTSMYLCASSLPLAGELFFGEGSRLTVL.

This clonotype was recorded a few times. An end of the junction differs from the germline gene, which may be a read error. V gene TRBV3-1 combines with J gene TRBJ1-4, with D unclear. Germline CDR1 reads LGHDT; CDR2 reads YNNKEL (reference sequence). This CDR3 spans 12 amino acids. This chain's CDR3 is CASSQSSTASIF. In nucleotides, the CDR3 is TGTGCCAGCAGCCAGTCAAGCACAGCCTCGATTTTT.

This clonotype was counted a single time. V is TRBV7-9 and J is TRBJ2-5; tentative D call: TRBD1 (6 bases). The J call is uncertain, as TRBJ2-7 better fits the DNA end. The CDR3 is made up of 15 amino acids. The germline V gene has CDR1 SEHNR and CDR2 FQNEAQ (reference sequence). CDR3 DNA: TGTGCCAGCAGCGTCCCGGACAGTAAAGGGGTCGAGCAGTACTTC. The encoded protein is CASSVPDSKGVEQYF.

This clonotype was counted between two and nine times. This rearrangement joins TRBV12-3 or TRBV12-4 to TRBJ2-3, with D possibly matching TRBD1 (6 bases). Trimming removed 5 bases from V and 2 bases from J, with 14 bases in between. The CDR3 consists of 15 residues. CDR3 bases: TGTGCCAGCAGTGACACAGGGTCTTCCACAGATACGCAGTATTTT. It translates to CASSDTGSSTDTQYF.

The chain employs TRBV9 and TRBJ2-6; 7 bases fit TRBD1. The CDR3 has 18 residues. V shed 0 bases and J 0 bases; nucleotides not matched to a gene: 6. Germline V gene sequence: CDR1 SGDLS, CDR2 YYNGEE. CDR3 in amino acids: CASSVGRGLLSGANVLTF. In DNA, the CDR3 is TGTGCCAGCAGCGTAGGCAGGGGGTTACTCTCTGGGGCCAACGTCCTGACTTTC.

The rearrangement joins TRBV29-1 to TRBJ2-7, with D possibly being TRBD1 or TRBD2 (5 bases each). The CDR3 has 13 residues. Germline V gene data show CDR1 as SQVTM and CDR2 as ANQGSEA. The V end lost 4 bases, the J end lost 0 bases, and 10 bases lay between the germline ends. CDR3 amino acids: CSVGDRSSYEQYF. The CDR3 DNA reads as TGCAGCGTTGGGGACCGTAGCTCCTACGAGCAGTACTTC.

The chain couples TRBV6-6 to TRBJ2-5; 7 bases fit TRBD1. The germline V gene encodes CDR1 MNHNY and CDR2 SVGAGI (reference sequence). The CDR3 length is 15 residues. V was pared by 5 bases and J by 5 bases, with 11 bases of the junction left unmatched. The CDR3 nucleotides are TGTGCCAGCAGTCCCCGACAGGGTTCGGTCGAGACCCAGTACTTC. This encodes CASSPRQGSVETQYF.

The chain joins TRBV27 to TRBJ2-3, with 9 bases aligning to TRBD2. CDR3 length: 14 residues. CDR1 is MNHEY and CDR2 is SMNVEV in the germline V gene (reference sequence). The ends lost 7 bases at V and 7 bases at J; junction bases unmatched: 9. The CDR3 bases are TGTGCCAGCAATTCCCTAGCGGGACCCCATACGCAGTATTTT. It codes for CASNSLAGPHTQYF.

This clonotype was detected only a few times. This chain links TRBV7-9 with TRBJ2-5; 7 bases fit TRBD1. The DNA end lines up better with TRBJ2-7; the J call may be wrong. The CDR3 length is 16 residues. Germline-derived CDR1 and CDR2 are SEHNR and FQNEAQ (reference sequence). The CDR3 loop is CASSLNRGQATHEQYF. In DNA form, the CDR3 reads TGTGCCAGCAGCTTGAACAGGGGCCAAGCTACCCACGAGCAGTACTTC.

The V gene is TRBV18, the J gene TRBJ2-3; no firm D call. Germline V CDR1 and CDR2: KGHSH, LQKENI. Trimming cost V 6 bases and J 4 bases, with 20 bases left between them. This CDR3 spans 16 amino acids. DNA for the CDR3: TGTGCCAGCTCGCAGGTCGTTGCCCGCCCTCCAGATACGCAGTATTTT. Translating gives CASSQVVARPPDTQYF.

This clonotype showed up just once. Sequence at one end of the junction differs from germline and may be a read error. This chain connects TRBV12-3 or TRBV12-4 to TRBJ2-5; 8 nucleotides align to TRBD2. This CDR3 is built from 12 residues. CDR3 residues: CASSLDQRTSFF. The CDR3 DNA follows: TGTGCCAGCAGTTTGGATCAGCGGACTAGCTTCTTC.

This clonotype was counted only a few times. V and J are TRBV14 and TRBJ2-5; 7 bases match TRBD2. V dropped 0 bases and J dropped 5; count of bases not matched to a gene: 9. Looked up from germline, CDR1 is SGHDN and CDR2 is FVKESK. The CDR3 is 16 residues long. CDR3 loop: CASSQDVTSVFETQYF. In nucleotides, the CDR3 is TGTGCCAGCAGCCAAGATGTAACTAGCGTATTCGAGACCCAGTACTTC. The complete variable domain, with remaining parts taken from reference TRBV14 and TRBJ2-5, reads EAGVTQFPSHSVIEKGQTVTLRCDPISGHDNLYWYRRVMGKEIKFLLHFVKESKQDESGMPNNRFLAERTGGTYSTLKVQPAELEDSGVYFCASSQDVTSVFETQYFGPGTRLLVL.

The table lists this clonotype with a few counts. The rearrangement links TRBV6-5 to TRBJ2-2, with D unclear. V was clipped by 10 bases and J by 6 bases, with 15 bases between them. Germline-derived CDR1 and CDR2 are MNHEY and SVGAGI. This CDR3 region has 13 residues. The CDR3 sequence is CATSSTSPGELFF. CDR3 bases: TGTGCCACTTCTTCCACTTCCCCCGGGGAGCTGTTTTTT.

The V gene is TRBV6-1, the J gene TRBJ2-1, with D perhaps TRBD1 (5 bases). TRBJ2-7 explains the end of the DNA better; the J call may be wrong. The CDR3 is 16 residues long. Per germline, CDR1 MNHNS and CDR2 SASEGT. CDR3 region: CASRTTQARASYEQYF. The CDR3 coding sequence is TGTGCCAGCAGGACAACACAGGCAAGGGCCTCCTACGAGCAGTACTTC.

Only a few counts were recorded for this clonotype. The chain joins TRBV7-8 to TRBJ1-3, with D possibly TRBD1 on 5 matching bases. CDR1 SGHVS and CDR2 FQNEAQ come from the germline V gene. Trimming cost V 1 base and J 8 bases, with 18 bases left between them. The CDR3 is 16 residues long. The CDR3 loop is CASSLEPGRVGYTIYF. The CDR3 DNA reads TGTGCCAGCAGCTTAGAACCGGGGCGAGTCGGTTACACCATATATTTT. The whole variable domain, filled in from reference TRBV7-8 and TRBJ1-3, reads GAGVSQSPRYKVAKRGQDVALRCDPISGHVSLFWYQQALGQGPEFLTYFQNEAQLDKSGLPSDRFFAERPEGSVSTLKIQRTQQEDSAVYLCASSLEPGRVGYTIYFGEGSWLTVV.

There are a few counts of this clonotype. The chain employs TRBV12-3 or TRBV12-4 and TRBJ2-5; 8 bases match TRBD1. The end of the DNA fits TRBJ2-1 better, so the J call may be wrong. The CDR3 totals 15 residues. Here the CDR3 DNA reads TGTGCCAGCACTCCCCGGACAGGGAGTTACAATGAGCAGTTCTTC. Its translation: CASTPRTGSYNEQFF.

This clonotype has just a few counts. The rearrangement uses TRBV12-3 or TRBV12-4 and TRBJ2-1; TRBD1 matches at 8 bases. The end of the DNA aligns better with TRBJ2-5, so the J call may be wrong. This CDR3 has 16 amino acids. This CDR3 reads CASSLHPPGGRETQYF. The CDR3 DNA is TGTGCCAGCTCTCTGCACCCTCCAGGGGGCAGGGAGACCCAGTACTTC.

This clonotype was detected only once. The chain carries TRBV6-1 and TRBJ1-4; D unclear. This CDR3 spans 12 amino acids. Germline lookup yields CDR1 MNHNS and CDR2 SASEGT. The ends were cut back, 1 base at V and 14 bases at J, with 11 bases in the middle. CDR3 nucleotides: TGTGCCAGCAGTGAAGTCGGGTTGAGGCTGTTTTTT. As protein: CASSEVGLRLFF.

The rearrangement links TRBV6-2 or TRBV6-3 to TRBJ2-1; tentatively, D is TRBD1 (5 bases). This CDR3 is 16 amino acids long. Per germline, CDR1 MNHEY and CDR2 SVGEGT. The V and J ends lost 6 bases and 0 bases respectively, with 15 bases between them. Written as DNA, the CDR3 is TGTGCCAGCAGGCCCTCAGGGCTAAACTCCTACAATGAGCAGTTCTTC. Translation gives CASRPSGLNSYNEQFF.

CDR3 nucleotides: TGTGCCAGCAGCTCAATTACTCTTACAGGCCAAGAGACCCAGTACTTC. Translating gives CASSSITLTGQETQYF. The gene calls are TRBV7-2 and TRBJ2-5; D may be TRBD1 (5 bases). The germline V and J ends were trimmed by 4 bases and 1 base, with 16 bases remaining between them. Per germline, CDR1 SGHTA and CDR2 FQGNSA. CDR3 length: 16 residues.